A selection of T cell receptor beta chains follows, all from one sample in a study of identical twins. TCRdb independently ran MiXCR on the 5' RACE reads; one entry per CDR3 protein. The sample holds some 1,600,000 distinct CDR3 sequences, less than 35% seen once. Sequences were obtained from cord blood. Every receptor here comes from a newborn girl in good health. CDR3s include the opening cysteine and the closing phenylalanine or tryptophan. A D gene is named only where the DNA matches it firmly. A row's size may be missing; if present it is once, few, many or a size class.

J gene,D gene,V gene,clone size,CDR3 DNA,CDR3 protein
TRBJ2-5,TRBD2,TRBV25-1,-,TGTGCCAGCAACGGGAGGTACAATGAGCAGTACTTC,CASNGRYNEQYF
TRBJ1-2,-,TRBV6-5,many,TGTGCCAGCAGTTACTTACCCGACAGTAACTATGGCTACACCTTC,CASSYLPDSNYGYTF
TRBJ2-1,-,TRBV9,-,TGTGCCAGCAGTGTAAACCCAACACGGGATGAGCAGTTCTTC,CASSVNPTRDEQFF
TRBJ2-7,-,TRBV14,-,TGTGCCAGCAGTCAGACCCTAAGTGGCGCCTACGAGCAGTACTTC,CASSQTLSGAYEQYF
TRBJ2-1,TRBD2,TRBV20-1,-,TGCAGTGCTAGAGAAGCGGGGAACTATGGGCAGTTCTTC,CSAREAGNYGQFF
TRBJ1-2,TRBD1,TRBV9,few,TGTGCCAGCAGCGTAGCCCGGGACAGGGGGGATTCTTATGGCTACACCTTC,CASSVARDRGDSYGYTF
TRBJ2-7,TRBD1,TRBV6-5,once,TGTGCCAGCACCCCGGGACAGCAGGTCCGAGAGTCCCAGTACTTC,CASTPGQQVRESQYF
TRBJ1-1,-,TRBV5-1,many,TGTGCCAGCAGTTTAAGGGTTATGAACACTGAAGCTTTCTTT,CASSLRVMNTEAFF
TRBJ1-1,TRBD1,TRBV27,-,TGTGCCAGCATCCAGGGGGGAGGTGTCGGCACTGAAGCTTTCTTT,CASIQGGGVGTEAFF
TRBJ2-7,TRBD2,TRBV5-1,-,TGCGCCAGCAGCTTGGCTGGGACTAGCGGGGGGGTCGACGAGCAGTACTTC,CASSLAGTSGGVDEQYF
TRBJ1-5,-,TRBV28,few,TGTGCCAGCAGTACGCCACTGTTTGTCAATCAGCCCCAGCATTTT,CASSTPLFVNQPQHF
TRBJ1-2,-,TRBV7-9,few,TGTGCCAGCAGCTCCCCCGGGACGGATATGTCCTATGGCTACACCTTC,CASSSPGTDMSYGYTF
TRBJ2-6,TRBD2,TRBV5-1,-,TGCGCCAGCAGCTTGGCTCTAGCGGGGTCTTCTGGGGCCAACGTCCTGACTTTC,CASSLALAGSSGANVLTF
TRBJ1-6,TRBD1,TRBV20-1,few,TGCAGTGCTAGGGGTGGCGACAGGGGTTCACCCCTCCACTTT,CSARGGDRGSPLHF
TRBJ2-4,TRBD1,TRBV24-1,-,TGTGCCACCGATGGGACAGGGGCCAAAAACATTCGGTACTTC,CATDGTGAKNIRYF
TRBJ2-1,TRBD2,TRBV12-3/TRBV12-4,many,TGTGCCAGCAGTTTAGGGGCTAGCGGGGGACTTGAGCAGTTCTTC,CASSLGASGGLEQFF
TRBJ1-4,-,TRBV29-1,-,TGCAGCGTACAAGTCTTAAATGAAAAACTGTTTTTT,CSVQVLNEKLFF
TRBJ2-5,-,TRBV15,few,TGTGCCACCAGCATAGGGACAAACCAAGAGACCCAGTACTTC,CATSIGTNQETQYF
TRBJ2-3,TRBD2,TRBV12-3/TRBV12-4,few,TGTGCCAGCAGTTTACTAGCGGGGGCCGCTTCTAGCACAGATACGCAGTATTTT,CASSLLAGAASSTDTQYF
TRBJ2-3,TRBD2,TRBV5-6,few,TGTGCCAGCAGCTTTAGCGGGAGCGGAACAGATACGCAGTATTTT,CASSFSGSGTDTQYF
TRBJ1-1,-,TRBV7-2,few,TGTGCCAGCAGCCCCTTGACGACGAACACTGAAGCTTTCTTT,CASSPLTTNTEAFF
TRBJ2-1,TRBD2,TRBV27,few,TGTGCCAGCAGTTTAAGGAACAGTTGGGGAGGGGTATACAATGAGCAGTTCTTC,CASSLRNSWGGVYNEQFF
TRBJ2-7,TRBD2,TRBV7-2,-,TGTGCCAGCAGCTTGGTTACTAGCGGTGAGCAGTACTTC,CASSLVTSGEQYF
TRBJ1-6,-,TRBV20-1,-,TGCAGTGCTAGGGGGGGATATAATTCACCCCTCCACTTT,CSARGGYNSPLHF
TRBJ1-5,TRBD1,TRBV4-2,-,TGTGCCAGCAGCCAAGATTCAACAGGGGGTCAGCCCCAGCATTTT,CASSQDSTGGQPQHF
TRBJ2-5,-,TRBV3-1,-,TGTGCCAGCAGCCGCACCGGGTATATGTACTTC,CASSRTGYMYF
TRBJ2-7,TRBD2,TRBV15,few,TGTGCCACCAGCAGAGTGCGGGGGGCGAACTACGAGCAGTACTTC,CATSRVRGANYEQYF
TRBJ1-1,TRBD1,TRBV5-5,few,TGTGCCAGCAGTTCCCGGGACAGAATCCTTATGAACACTGAAGCTTTCTTT,CASSSRDRILMNTEAFF
TRBJ1-1,-,TRBV2,-,TGTGCCATCCAAGGGGTGGAAGCTTTCTTT,CAIQGVEAFF
TRBJ2-3,-,TRBV9,-,TGTGCCAGCAGCGTAGGGAGTTCCCGCGTCGCAGATACGCAGTATTTT,CASSVGSSRVADTQYF
TRBJ1-2,-,TRBV7-2,-,TGTGCCAGCAGCGGGCTCTTAGGCTATGGCTACACCTTC,CASSGLLGYGYTF
TRBJ1-5,-,TRBV10-3,few,TGTGCCATCAAACAGGGAGATCAGCCCCAGCATTTT,CAIKQGDQPQHF
TRBJ1-2,TRBD1,TRBV30,once,TGTGCCCGACAGGGGCAAGGAAACTATGGCTACACCTTC,CARQGQGNYGYTF
TRBJ1-5,-,TRBV7-6,-,TGTGCCAGCAGCTTAGAGTTCGGGAGTCAGCCCCAGCATTTT,CASSLEFGSQPQHF
TRBJ2-1,-,TRBV29-1,-,TGCAGCGTTGACTTATTTCGGGTCAATGAGCAGTTCTTC,CSVDLFRVNEQFF
TRBJ2-7,TRBD2,TRBV2,-,TGTGCCAGCTCAGTCGTGGGACTAGCGGACTACGAGCAGTACTTC,CASSVVGLADYEQYF
TRBJ2-7,-,TRBV20-1,-,TGCAGTGCTAGTCGGGGGAGCAAGTACGAGCAGTACTTC,CSASRGSKYEQYF
TRBJ1-4,TRBD1,TRBV2,few,TGTGCCAGTTGCCGGGACAGGAGCGATGAAAAACTGTTTTTT,CASCRDRSDEKLFF
TRBJ1-4,TRBD1,TRBV20-1,-,TGCAGTGCGATCGTACAGGGGAGAGGATTGGATGAAAAGCTGTTTTTT,CSAIVQGRGLDEKLFF
TRBJ1-2,-,TRBV27,few,TGTGCCAGCGGTGGGGGGATAAGCGCTGGCTACACCTTC,CASGGGISAGYTF
TRBJ1-2,-,TRBV4-1,few,TGCGCCAGCAGCCAAGTTATCGACTATGGCTACACCTTC,CASSQVIDYGYTF
TRBJ2-3,-,TRBV11-3,few,TGTGCCAGCAGCGCCCTGTGGGGAGGCACAGATACGCAGTATTTT,CASSALWGGTDTQYF
TRBJ2-3,-,TRBV24-1,-,TGTGCCACCAGTCGCCAAGGTGTATCGGCGCAGTATTTT,CATSRQGVSAQYF
TRBJ2-7,TRBD2,TRBV12-3/TRBV12-4,-,TGTGCCAGCTTATGGACTAGCGGGGGGGTTTACAATGAGCAGTACTTC,CASLWTSGGVYNEQYF
TRBJ1-4,-,TRBV5-5,-,TGTGCCAGCAGCACCCCGACTAGAACTAATGAAAAACTGTTTTTT,CASSTPTRTNEKLFF
TRBJ2-3,TRBD2,TRBV5-1,once,TGCGCCAGCAGCTTGGGCGGGAGGGCTGGCACAGATACGCAGTATTTT,CASSLGGRAGTDTQYF
TRBJ2-5,-,TRBV6-1,-,TGTGCCAGCAGGGACCGGTCTGAGACCCAGTACTTC,CASRDRSETQYF
TRBJ2-7,-,TRBV7-2,few,TGTGCCAGCAGCCCGGGTTTTATCCACGAGCAGTACTTC,CASSPGFIHEQYF
TRBJ1-3,TRBD1,TRBV20-1,-,TGCAGTGCACTATTCAACAGGGGGCCCGTCTCTGGAAACACCATATATTTT,CSALFNRGPVSGNTIYF
TRBJ2-5,TRBD2,TRBV5-1,-,TGCGCCAGCAGCCCTACTAGCGGGGAAGAGACCCGGTACTTC,CASSPTSGEETRYF
TRBJ2-7,-,TRBV20-1,-,TGCAGTGCTAGATGGAGGCGCACCTACAATGAGCAGTACTTC,CSARWRRTYNEQYF
TRBJ2-3,-,TRBV10-3,many,TGTGCCAGCTCACGACCCGGCACAGATACGCAGTATTTT,CASSRPGTDTQYF
TRBJ2-3,TRBD2,TRBV5-1,few,TGCGCCAGCAGGATAACTAGCGGCACAGATACGCAGTATTTT,CASRITSGTDTQYF